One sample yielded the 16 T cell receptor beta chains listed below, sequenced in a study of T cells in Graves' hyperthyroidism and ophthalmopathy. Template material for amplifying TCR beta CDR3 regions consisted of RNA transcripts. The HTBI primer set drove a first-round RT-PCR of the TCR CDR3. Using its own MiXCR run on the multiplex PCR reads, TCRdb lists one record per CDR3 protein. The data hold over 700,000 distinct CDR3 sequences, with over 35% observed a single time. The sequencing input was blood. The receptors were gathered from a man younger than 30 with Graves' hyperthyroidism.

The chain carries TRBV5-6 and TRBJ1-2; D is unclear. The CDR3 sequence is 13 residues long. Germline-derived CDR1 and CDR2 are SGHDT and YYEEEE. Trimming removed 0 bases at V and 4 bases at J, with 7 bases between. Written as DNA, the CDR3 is TGTGCCAGCAGCTTGGGCCGGACCTATGGCTACACCTTC. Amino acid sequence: CASSLGRTYGYTF.

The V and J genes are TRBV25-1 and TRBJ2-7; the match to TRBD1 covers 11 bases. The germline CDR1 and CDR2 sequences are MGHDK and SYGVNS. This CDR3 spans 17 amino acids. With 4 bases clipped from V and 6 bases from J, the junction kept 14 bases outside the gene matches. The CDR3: CASSGRIDPGQGGEQYF. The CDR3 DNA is TGTGCCAGCAGTGGCCGTATCGACCCGGGACAGGGGGGCGAGCAGTACTTC.

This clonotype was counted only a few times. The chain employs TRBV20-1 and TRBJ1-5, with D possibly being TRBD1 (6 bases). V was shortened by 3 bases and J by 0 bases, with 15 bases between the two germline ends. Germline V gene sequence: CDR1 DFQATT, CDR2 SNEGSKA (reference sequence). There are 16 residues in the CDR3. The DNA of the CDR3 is TGCAGTGCTAGTGCCCTTGGACAGAATAGCAATCAGCCCCAGCATTTT. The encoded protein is CSASALGQNSNQPQHF.

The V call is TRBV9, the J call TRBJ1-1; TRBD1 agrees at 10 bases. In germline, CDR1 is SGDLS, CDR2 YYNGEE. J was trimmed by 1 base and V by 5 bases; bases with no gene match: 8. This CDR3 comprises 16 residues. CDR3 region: CASSNPRTGGNTEAFF. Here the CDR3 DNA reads TGTGCCAGCAGTAACCCTAGGACAGGGGGGAACACTGAAGCTTTCTTT. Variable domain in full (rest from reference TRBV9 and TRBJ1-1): DSGVTQTPKHLITATGQRVTLRCSPRSGDLSVYWYQQSLDQGLQFLIQYYNGEERAKGNILERFSAQQFPDLHSELNLSSLELGDSALYFCASSNPRTGGNTEAFFGQGTRLTVV.

The CDR3 is CASSYSRRVATEAFF. Written as DNA, the CDR3 is TGTGCCAGCAGTTACTCACGCAGGGTGGCCACTGAAGCTTTCTTT. The V gene is TRBV6-6, the J gene TRBJ1-1, with D maybe TRBD1 (5 bases). The V gene's germline CDR1 is MNHNY and CDR2 SVGAGI (reference sequence). V shed 0 bases and J shed 4 bases, with 12 bases lying between them. The CDR3 loop spans 15 amino acids.

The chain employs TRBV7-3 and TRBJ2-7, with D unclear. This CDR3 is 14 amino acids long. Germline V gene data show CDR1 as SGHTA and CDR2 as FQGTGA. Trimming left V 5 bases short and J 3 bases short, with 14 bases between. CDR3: CASSPYGFGYEQYF. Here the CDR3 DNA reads TGTGCCAGCAGCCCCTACGGGTTTGGCTACGAGCAGTACTTC.

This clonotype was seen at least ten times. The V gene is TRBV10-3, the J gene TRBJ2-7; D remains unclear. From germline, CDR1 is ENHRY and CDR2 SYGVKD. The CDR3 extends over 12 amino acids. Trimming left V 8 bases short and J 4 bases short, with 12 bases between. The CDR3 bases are TGTGCCATCCACGGTGAGGCTTACGAGCAGTACTTC. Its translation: CAIHGEAYEQYF.

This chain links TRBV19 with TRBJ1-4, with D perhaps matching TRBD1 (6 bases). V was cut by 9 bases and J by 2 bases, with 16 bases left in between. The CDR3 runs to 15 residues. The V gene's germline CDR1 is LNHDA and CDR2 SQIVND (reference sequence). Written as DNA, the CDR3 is TGTGCCAGCCAAGGGGCAGGGGTGACTAATGAAAAACTGTTTTTT. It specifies CASQGAGVTNEKLFF.

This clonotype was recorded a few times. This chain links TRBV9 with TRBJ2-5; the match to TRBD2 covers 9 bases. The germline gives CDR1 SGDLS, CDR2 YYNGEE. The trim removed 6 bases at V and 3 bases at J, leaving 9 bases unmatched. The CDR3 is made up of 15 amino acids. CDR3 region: CASNYLGGGEETQYF. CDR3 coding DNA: TGTGCCAGCAACTACTTGGGCGGGGGGGAAGAGACCCAGTACTTC.

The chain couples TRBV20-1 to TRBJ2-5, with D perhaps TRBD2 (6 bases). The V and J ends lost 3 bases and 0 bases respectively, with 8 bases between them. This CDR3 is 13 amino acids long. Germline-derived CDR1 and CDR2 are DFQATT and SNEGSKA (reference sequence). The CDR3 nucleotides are TGCAGTGCTAGCGGGGGACACCAAGAGACCCAGTACTTC. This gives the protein CSASGGHQETQYF.

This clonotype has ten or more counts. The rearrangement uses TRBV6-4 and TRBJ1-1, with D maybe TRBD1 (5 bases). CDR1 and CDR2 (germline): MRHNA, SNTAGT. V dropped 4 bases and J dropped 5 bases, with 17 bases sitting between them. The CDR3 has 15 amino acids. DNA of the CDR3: TGTGCCAGCAGTGCTAAGGGAGGAGGGGTGACTGAAGCTTTCTTT. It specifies CASSAKGGGVTEAFF.

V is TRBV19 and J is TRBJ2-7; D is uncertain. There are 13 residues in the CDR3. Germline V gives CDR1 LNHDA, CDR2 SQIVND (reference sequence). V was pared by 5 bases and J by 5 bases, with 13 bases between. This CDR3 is CASSRSPVDEQYF. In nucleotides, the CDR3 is TGTGCCAGTAGTCGGTCGCCAGTCGACGAGCAGTACTTC.

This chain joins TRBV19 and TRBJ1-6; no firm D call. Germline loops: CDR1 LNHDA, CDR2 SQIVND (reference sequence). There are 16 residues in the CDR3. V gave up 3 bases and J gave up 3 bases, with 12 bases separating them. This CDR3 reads CASSIKERGYNSPLHF. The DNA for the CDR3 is TGTGCCAGTAGTATCAAGGAACGGGGCTATAATTCACCCCTCCACTTT.

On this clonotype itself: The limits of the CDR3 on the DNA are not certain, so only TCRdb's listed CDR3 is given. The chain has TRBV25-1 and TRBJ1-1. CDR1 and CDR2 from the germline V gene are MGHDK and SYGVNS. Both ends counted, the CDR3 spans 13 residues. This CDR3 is CACSASKREGTFF.

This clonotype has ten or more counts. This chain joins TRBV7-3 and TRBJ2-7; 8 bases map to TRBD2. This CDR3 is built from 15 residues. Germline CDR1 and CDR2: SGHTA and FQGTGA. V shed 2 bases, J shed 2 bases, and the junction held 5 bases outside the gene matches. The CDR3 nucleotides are TGTGCCAGCAGCTTACATCCTAGCGGGCCCTACGAGCAGTACTTC. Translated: CASSLHPSGPYEQYF.

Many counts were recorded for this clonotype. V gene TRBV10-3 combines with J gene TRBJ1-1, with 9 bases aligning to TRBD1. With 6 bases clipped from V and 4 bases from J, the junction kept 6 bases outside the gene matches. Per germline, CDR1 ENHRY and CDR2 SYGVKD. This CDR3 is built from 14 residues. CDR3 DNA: TGTGCCATCAGCTCCGGGACAGGGACCACTGAAGCTTTCTTT. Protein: CAISSGTGTTEAFF.